This entry describes one T cell receptor (beta chain). No antigen is known for it. The method was immunoSEQ multiplex PCR; TCRdb's version includes in-frame clones alone and lacks a portion of them. The sample has some 40,000 clones; about four fifths are singletons. This CDR3 has 19 residues. After removal of 3 bases from V and 5 bases from J, the junction contained 13 bases not matched to a gene. Looked up from germline, CDR1 is SGHRS and CDR2 is YFSETQ. The sample comes from a study of a mutant IDH1 vaccine in newly diagnosed glioma. Across the study: Patients were started on vaccination 4-6 weeks after radiotherapy alone, or with temozolomide cycles. Most had both radiotherapy and temozolomide beforehand; others had only one.

Study-wide findings and caveats: Among patients, roughly 94% showed immune responses induced by the vaccine.

Time point in this sample: week 23, last vaccination. Doses of 300 ug of mutant IDH1 20-mer peptide were given with topical imiquimod. New WHO grade 3 or 4 astrocytomas that were IDH1-mutant and ATRX-lost occurred in the donors. Source: PBMCs, taken from a glioma patient whose treatment included an IDH1 peptide vaccine. This sequence was found in a man aged 40-55 years with glioma. V gene TRBV5-1 combines with J gene TRBJ2-3; 15 bases agree with TRBD2. CDR3 sequence: CASSSYRTSGGALVDTQYF. DNA of the CDR3: TGCGCCAGCAGCTCTTACCGGACTAGCGGGGGGGCCCTGGTAGATACGCAGTATTTT.